This T cell receptor (beta chain) derives from a study of T-cell memory formation after mild COVID-19. General study points: A second wave expanding day 15 to 37 was CD4+-biased; contracting clones were balanced. Pre-infection memory harbored some responding clones, suggesting cross-reactive memory joined. CM and EM subsets held most contracting CD4+ clones; EMRA held CD8+ ones.

Only a few counts were recorded for this clonotype. The antigen is not known. TCRdb fed the 5' RACE reads into MiXCR, producing one record per CDR3 protein. The sample consists of roughly 400,000 distinct CDR3 sequences, approximately 19% of them appearing once. This sequence originates from a man younger than 30 who had mild COVID-19 (a few samples of this study predate the infection). Cell type and time point are not known. Sequencing input: PBMCs or a T cell subset sorted from them (not recorded which).

CDR3 in DNA: TGTGCCAGCAGCGAAAGGGGGTTCTCCTACAATGAGCAGTTCTTC. It translates to CASSERGFSYNEQFF. V usage is TRBV7-2 and J usage is TRBJ2-1; maybe TRBD1 (6 bases). Trimming pared 5 bases from V and 0 bases from J, leaving 11 bases between. The germline V gene has CDR1 SGHTA and CDR2 FQGNSA. This CDR3 spans 15 amino acids.